This entry is about one TCR beta chain. No antigen is known for it. The V and J ends lost 5 bases and 4 bases respectively, with 6 bases between them. The length of the CDR3 is 12 residues. Per the germline V gene, CDR1 is SEHNR and CDR2 is FQNEAQ (reference sequence). This was the immunoSEQ v4 assay. Here immunoSEQ multiplex PCR was the method, and the copy in TCRdb shows in-frame clones only, minus some. Found here are around 3,000 clones, about 75% of them singletons; the top ten hold under 20%. This sample was taken from a study of T cells in placental villitis. Infectious villitis placentae numbered roughly 5, unmatched to other groups. Study-level points and caveats: Bulk sequencing could not separate T cell subsets or maternal from fetal cells.

This clonotype originated in a human patient with infectious villitis; the placental T cells may come from both mother and fetus. V gene TRBV7-9 combines with J gene TRBJ1-3, with D tentatively TRBD1 (6 bases). Material: placental tissue containing maternal and fetal cells. CDR3 sequence: CASSDRGNTIYF. CDR3 coding DNA: TGTGCCAGCAGCGACAGGGGAAACACCATATATTTT.